These T cell receptor beta chains were read from a single sample in a study of cytotoxic CD8 clonotypes in ibrutinib-treated CLL. Produced via immunoSEQ multiplex PCR; TCRdb's table is partial and in-frame only. The repertoire consists of 150,000 or so clones, with around three quarters occurring once and the leading ten covering roughly 12%. This sample comprised PBMCs, obtained after 12 months of ibrutinib treatment. These receptor sequences come from a human donor with chronic lymphocytic leukemia. Both conserved end residues are part of each CDR3. D genes are given only for firm matches. Only some rows state a clone size, as once, few, many or a class for expanded clones.

>TRBD1|.|TRBV2|TRBJ1-4
TGTGCCAGCAGTGACAGGGACAGGGGGATAACAACTAATGAAAAACTGTTTTTT
CASSDRDRGITTNEKLFF
>.|.|TRBV27|TRBJ2-7
TGTGCCAGCAGTTTATCGATCCCAGGCTTTCTCTACGAGCAGTACTTC
CASSLSIPGFLYEQYF
>TRBD1|once|TRBV9|TRBJ2-2
TGTGCCAGCAGACAGGGGACCGGGGAGCTGTTTTTT
CASRQGTGELFF
>TRBD2|.|TRBV25-1|TRBJ2-1
TGTGCCAGCAGTGAATCACGGGGACTAGCCTCCTACAATGAGCAGTTCTTC
CASSESRGLASYNEQFF
>TRBD1|.|TRBV7-2|TRBJ1-5
TGTGCCAGCAGCTTAAGAAGGGGGCCCAATCAGCCCCAGCATTTT
CASSLRRGPNQPQHF
>.|.|TRBV9|TRBJ2-7
TGTGCCAGCAGCCCGGAGATTTCCTACGAGCAGTACTTC
CASSPEISYEQYF
>.|.|TRBV10-3|TRBJ2-1
TGTGCCATCAGCGAAACTAGGGGTGAGCAGTTCTTC
CAISETRGEQFF
>.|.|TRBV7-2|TRBJ1-3
TGTGCCAGCAGCCGGGGCTCTGGAAACACCATATATTTT
CASSRGSGNTIYF
>.|.|TRBV9|TRBJ2-1
TGTGCCAGCAGCGCCTCCGGTCGACACAATGAGCAGTTCTTC
CASSASGRHNEQFF
>TRBD2|.|TRBV5-4|TRBJ2-1
TGTGCCAGCAGCTTTGGGACTAGAGCTAACTACAATGAGCAGTTCTTC
CASSFGTRANYNEQFF
>.|.|TRBV18|TRBJ2-3
TGTGCCAGCTCACCGACAGATACGCAGTATTTT
CASSPTDTQYF
>TRBD2|.|TRBV15|TRBJ2-7
TGTGCCACCAGCAGAGGCGGGACTAGCTCCTACGAGCAGTACTTC
CATSRGGTSSYEQYF
>.|.|TRBV7-9|TRBJ2-1
TGTGCCAGCAGCCCCAAGCCATCAGGGGTACAATCCTACAATGAGCAGTTCTTC
CASSPKPSGVQSYNEQFF
>TRBD1|.|TRBV9|TRBJ2-7
TGTGCCAGCAGCGGACAGACAGGGGTTTACGAGCAGTACTTC
CASSGQTGVYEQYF
>.|.|TRBV5-1|TRBJ2-2
TGCGCCAGCAGCTTGGATACAGGCTTAAACACCGGGGAGCTGTTTTTT
CASSLDTGLNTGELFF
>.|.|TRBV6-1|TRBJ1-2
TGTGCCAGCAGTGAACTCTCGGGGGACTATGGCTACACCTTC
CASSELSGDYGYTF
>.|.|TRBV7-7|TRBJ2-2
TGTGCCAGCAGCTTAGAGCGCACCGGGGAGCTGTTTTTT
CASSLERTGELFF
>.|.|TRBV29-1|TRBJ2-1
TGCAGCGTTCCGGACTTTAGCTCCTACAATGAGCAGTTCTTC
CSVPDFSSYNEQFF
>TRBD1|.|TRBV9|TRBJ2-7
TGTGCCAGCAGCGTATCCGGGACAGGGTTACACGAGCAGTACTTC
CASSVSGTGLHEQYF
>TRBD1|.|TRBV14|TRBJ1-2
TGTGCCAGCAGCCAGGACCGGGACAGAGACCTCTATGGCTACACCTTC
CASSQDRDRDLYGYTF
>TRBD2|.|TRBV5-1|TRBJ2-7
TGCGCCAGCAGCGTTAGCACTCCGGGACTAGCGACCTACGAGCAGTACTTC
CASSVSTPGLATYEQYF
>.|.|TRBV11-1|TRBJ2-5
TGTGCCAGCAGCTTAATATCTCTGGGTGGGGTTGAGGAGACCCAGTACTTC
CASSLISLGGVEETQYF
>.|.|TRBV5-6|TRBJ2-7
TGTGCCAGCAGCTTTTCGCCGGGATCTTCCTACGAGCAGTACTTC
CASSFSPGSSYEQYF
>TRBD1|.|TRBV2|TRBJ1-2
TGTGCCAGCAGTGAAGGGCAGGGGGTAAACTATGGCTACACCTTC
CASSEGQGVNYGYTF
>TRBD1|few|TRBV5-4|TRBJ2-3
TGTGCCAGCAGCCCCTCGACAGGGGTCACAGATACGCAGTATTTT
CASSPSTGVTDTQYF
>TRBD1|.|TRBV27|TRBJ1-2
TGTGCCAGCAGTTTCCCAGGGACAGGGACGGAAGGCTACACCTTC
CASSFPGTGTEGYTF
>TRBD1|.|TRBV19|TRBJ1-2
TGTGCCAGTAGTATTTGGGACAGAGCTAACTATGGCTACACCTTC
CASSIWDRANYGYTF
>.|.|TRBV19|TRBJ2-7
TGTGCCAGTAGCCCCCGGGGGATCCTAGGCGAGCAGTACTTC
CASSPRGILGEQYF
>TRBD2|.|TRBV19|TRBJ2-3
TGTGCCAGTAGTAGAGGGACTAGCAGCCTATGGTTGGGCACAGATACGCAGTATTTT
CASSRGTSSLWLGTDTQYF